A selection of T cell receptor beta chains follows, all from one sample in a study of T-cell memory formation after mild COVID-19. TCRdb re-called the 5' RACE reads through MiXCR, storing one row per CDR3 protein. The sample includes 300,000 to 350,000 distinct CDR3 sequences, over 11% of them seen just once. The sample consisted of PBMCs or a T cell subset sorted from them (not recorded which). The receptors shown here come from a man younger than 30 who had mild COVID-19 (a few samples of this study predate the infection). Cell type and time point are not known. CDR3s include the opening cysteine and the closing phenylalanine or tryptophan. A D gene is named only where the DNA matches it firmly. Clone sizes are given selectively: once, few, many, or a class where the clone is expanded.

size	V	J	D	DNA	CDR3
NA	TRBV5-1	TRBJ1-6	NA	TGCGCCAGCAGCTTGCGGGGCTCGGATTCACCCCTCCACTTT	CASSLRGSDSPLHF
few	TRBV29-1	TRBJ2-1	NA	TGCAGCGTTGGACCCGGGAATGAGCAGTTCTTC	CSVGPGNEQFF
NA	TRBV14	TRBJ2-3	NA	TGTGCCAGCAGCCAAGAAAGCCTACACCGCACAGATACGCAGTATTTT	CASSQESLHRTDTQYF
few	TRBV7-3	TRBJ1-1	NA	TGTGCCAGCAGCCCCGGGGGTTTTAACACTGAAGCTTTCTTT	CASSPGGFNTEAFF
NA	TRBV6-2/TRBV6-3	TRBJ1-1	NA	TGTGCCAGCAGTCCAATTTGGGAAACTGAAGCTTTCTTT	CASSPIWETEAFF
NA	TRBV7-2	TRBJ2-1	NA	TGTGCCAGCAGCTTAGGGGGGGACTTCAATGAGCAGTTCTTC	CASSLGGDFNEQFF
few	TRBV6-2/TRBV6-3	TRBJ2-1	NA	TGTGCCAGCAGTTGGCCGGGAATCGAACGGAATGAGCAGTTCTTC	CASSWPGIERNEQFF
NA	TRBV5-5	TRBJ2-7	NA	TGTGCCAGCAGATCGACAGGAATCACCTACGAGCAGTACTTC	CASRSTGITYEQYF
many	TRBV5-1	TRBJ2-2	NA	TGCGCCAGCAGCCGCAGGACCGACACCGGGGAGCTGTTTTTT	CASSRRTDTGELFF
few	TRBV6-2/TRBV6-3	TRBJ1-1	NA	TGTGCCAGCAGTTACAGACGGCAGAACACTGAAGCTTTCTTT	CASSYRRQNTEAFF
NA	TRBV4-2	TRBJ2-2	NA	TGTGCCAGCAGCCAAGCCGGGGCAGGGGTGGAAACCGGGGAGCTGTTTTTT	CASSQAGAGVETGELFF
NA	TRBV20-1	TRBJ2-7	NA	TGCAGTGCTCTCCGGGACAACTACGAGCAGTACTTC	CSALRDNYEQYF
few	TRBV29-1	TRBJ1-1	NA	TGCAGCGTTGGGACACAGGAGGGAACTGAAGCTTTCTTT	CSVGTQEGTEAFF
NA	TRBV2	TRBJ2-3	TRBD2	TGTGCCAGCGGAGGGAGCGGGGTTGATACGCAGTATTTT	CASGGSGVDTQYF
NA	TRBV7-2	TRBJ1-1	NA	TGTGCCAGCAGCTTAAACAGCCAAAACACTGAAGCTTTCTTT	CASSLNSQNTEAFF
few	TRBV5-4	TRBJ1-2	NA	TGTGCCAGCAGCTCGCCGAAGGGGGACTATGGCTACACCTTC	CASSSPKGDYGYTF
NA	TRBV5-5	TRBJ2-1	TRBD1	TGTGCCAGCAGCGGAGGGGGGACAGGGGCCAACAATGAGCAGTTCTTC	CASSGGGTGANNEQFF
NA	TRBV2	TRBJ2-7	TRBD2	TGTGCCAGCAGGGCTTCTAGCGGGGGCTACGAGCAGTACTTC	CASRASSGGYEQYF
NA	TRBV6-6	TRBJ1-2	TRBD1	TGTGCCAGCAGTTACGGGGACAGGGGGCTCTACACCTTC	CASSYGDRGLYTF
few	TRBV5-5	TRBJ2-5	NA	TGTGCCAGCAGCTTGGGCAGCCTAGAGACCCAGTACTTC	CASSLGSLETQYF
NA	TRBV7-6	TRBJ2-3	NA	TGTGCCAGCAGCCTAAGTTGGGGCGCAGATACGCAGTATTTT	CASSLSWGADTQYF
NA	TRBV7-3	TRBJ2-1	TRBD1	TGTGCCAGCAGCCTCAGACAGGGCCGATGGGGTGAGCAGTTCTTC	CASSLRQGRWGEQFF
NA	TRBV12-3/TRBV12-4	TRBJ2-7	NA	TGTGCCAGCAGTTCACAGGGAAGCTCCTACGAGCAGTACTTC	CASSSQGSSYEQYF
few	TRBV10-2	TRBJ2-1	TRBD2	TGCGCCAGCAGTGGGACTAGCGGGGGGAATGAGCAGTTCTTC	CASSGTSGGNEQFF
few	TRBV18	TRBJ2-1	NA	TGTGCCAGCTCACCAAATTCGCGGGCTTCCTACAATGAGCAGTTCTTC	CASSPNSRASYNEQFF